The 32 T cell receptor beta chains given below trace back to one sample, sequenced in a study of shared clonotypes between healthy human individuals. Clones were sequenced by immunoSEQ multiplex PCR, and TCRdb holds only the in-frame ones, with some missing. The sample carries more than 2 million clones, roughly 94% recorded once. Source material: naive CD4+ T cells sorted from blood. Subset defined: CD45RA+ positively selected. Every receptor here comes from a man aged 18 to 35 in good health.

The chain recombines TRBV11-3 with TRBJ2-2, with D uncertain. The ends were cut back, 3 bases at V and 3 bases at J, with 17 bases in the middle. The germline CDR1 and CDR2 sequences are SGHNT and YENEEA. This CDR3 comprises 17 residues. The CDR3 DNA sequence: TGTGCCAGCAGCTTGATAGGGCCCCCGATTTACACCGGGGAGCTGTTTTTT. It is translated as CASSLIGPPIYTGELFF. Complete variable domain (other parts from reference TRBV11-3 and TRBJ2-2): EAGVVQSPRYKIIEKKQPVAFWCNPISGHNTLYWYLQNLGQGPELLIRYENEEAVDDSQLPKDRFSAERLKGVDSTLKIQPAELGDSAVYLCASSLIGPPIYTGELFFGEGSRLTVL.

About this clone itself: The sample holds other DNA sequences that translate to the same CDR3. The rearrangement joins TRBV11-2 to TRBJ2-7; D perhaps matches TRBD2 (6 bases). There are 15 residues in the CDR3. The germline CDR1 and CDR2 sequences are SGHAT and FQNNGV. Trimming took 1 base from V and 3 from J, leaving 13 bases between them. The CDR3 region is CASSLGRGLSYEQYF. The CDR3 DNA reads as TGTGCCAGCAGCTTAGGGAGGGGCTTAAGCTACGAGCAGTACTTC.

CDR3 in DNA: TGCGCCAGCAGTCCGGGACAGGGGGCAGCTTTCTTT. As protein: CASSPGQGAAFF. The chain has TRBV10-1 and TRBJ1-1; TRBD1 agrees at 12 bases. The V gene's germline CDR1 is WNHNN and CDR2 SYGVQD (reference sequence). Trimming cost V 5 bases and J 10 bases; bases outside gene matches: 2. The CDR3 extends over 12 amino acids.

V is TRBV6-1 and J is TRBJ1-5; D perhaps matches TRBD1 (5 bases). Trimming pared 7 bases from V and 1 base from J, leaving 14 bases between. Per germline, CDR1 MNHNS and CDR2 SASEGT. This CDR3 has 15 amino acids. The CDR3 DNA is TGTGCCAGCATGAAGGGGCCATTCAGCAATCAGCCCCAGCATTTT. This codes for CASMKGPFSNQPQHF.

The chain links TRBV6-1 to TRBJ2-4, with 7 positions matching TRBD1. The CDR3 runs to 15 residues. Germline V gene sequence: CDR1 MNHNS, CDR2 SASEGT. Trimming took 0 bases from V and 9 from J; bases not matched to a gene: 8. The CDR3 DNA reads as TGTGCCAGCAGTGAAGCCCCGACGACAGGGTCCATTCAGTACTTC. Translation: CASSEAPTTGSIQYF.

The chain recombines TRBV19 with TRBJ2-7; no definite D call. V was shortened by 5 bases and J by 6 bases, with 8 bases between the two germline ends. Germline V lookup: CDR1 LNHDA, CDR2 SQIVND (reference sequence). This CDR3 has 11 residues. CDR3 amino acids: CASSVSGEQYF. DNA of the CDR3: TGTGCCAGTAGTGTCAGTGGCGAGCAGTACTTC.

Remarks on this clone: Additional DNA sequences in this sample encode the identical CDR3. This chain uses TRBV4-1 with TRBJ2-5; D is possibly TRBD1 (5 bases). Trimming cost V 2 bases and J 5 bases, with 6 bases left between them. The CDR3 is 12 amino acids. Germline V CDR1 and CDR2: MGHRA, YSYEKL. The CDR3, as DNA: TGCGCCAGCAGCCAACCAGGGGAGACCCAGTACTTC. It codes for CASSQPGETQYF.

The chain joins TRBV7-9 to TRBJ1-6; 7 nucleotides match TRBD1. V gave up 3 bases and J gave up 4 bases; unmatched junction bases: 6. The CDR3 is 16 residues long. The germline V gene encodes CDR1 SEHNR and CDR2 FQNEAQ (reference sequence). The CDR3 loop reads CASSLVRGDYNSPLHF. For the CDR3, the DNA is TGTGCCAGCAGCTTGGTCAGGGGGGATTATAATTCACCCCTCCACTTT.

The genes are TRBV6-6 and TRBJ2-7; TRBD2 is a possible D gene (6 bases). The germline V and J ends were trimmed by 6 bases and 7 bases, with 10 bases remaining between them. CDR1 is MNHNY and CDR2 is SVGAGI in the germline V gene (reference sequence). The CDR3 runs 11 residues. In nucleotides, the CDR3 is TGTGCCAGCAGGGGGGGACCGGAGCAGTACTTC. It specifies CASRGGPEQYF.

The J gene is TRBJ2-5, the V gene TRBV6-5, with D hard to call. The germline V and J ends were trimmed by 2 bases and 0 bases, with 13 bases remaining between them. The CDR3 contains 16 residues. Germline V lookup: CDR1 MNHEY, CDR2 SVGAGI. In DNA, the CDR3 is TGTGCCAGCAGTTACGGGTTGGGGATATACCAAGAGACCCAGTACTTC. Amino acids: CASSYGLGIYQETQYF.

The rearrangement uses TRBV11-2 and TRBJ1-4; D unclear. The CDR3 runs 14 residues. The V gene's germline CDR1 is SGHAT and CDR2 FQNNGV. Trimming stripped 6 bases from V and 7 bases from J, with 15 bases between. This CDR3 is CASSLTGMGEKLFF. Here the CDR3 DNA reads TGTGCCAGCAGTCTGACGGGGATGGGTGAAAAACTGTTTTTT.

This chain connects TRBV7-8 to TRBJ2-7; D may be TRBD1 (6 bases). The CDR3 is 16 residues long. Per germline, CDR1 SGHVS and CDR2 FQNEAQ. The V end was cut by 5 bases, the J end by 1 base, with 18 bases between. The CDR3 spells CASSEWQGRDSYEQYF. The DNA of the CDR3 is TGTGCCAGCAGCGAATGGCAGGGGCGAGATTCCTACGAGCAGTACTTC.

CDR3 residues: CASSLGGVTAGSPLHF. The CDR3 DNA reads as TGCGCCAGCAGCTTGGGTGGGGTTACCGCGGGATCACCCCTCCACTTT. This chain joins TRBV5-1 and TRBJ1-6; unclear D gene. Per germline, CDR1 SGHRS and CDR2 YFSETQ. The CDR3 has 16 amino acids. V was trimmed by 0 bases and J by 10 bases, leaving 17 bases between them. Using reference TRBV5-1 and TRBJ1-6 for the parts outside the CDR3, the full variable domain is KAGVTQTPRYLIKTRGQQVTLSCSPISGHRSVSWYQQTPGQGLQFLFEYFSETQRNKGNFPGRFSGRQFSNSRSEMNVSTLELGDSALYLCASSLGGVTAGSPLHFGNGTRLTVT.

The gene calls are TRBV28 and TRBJ2-3; D might be TRBD1 or TRBD2, each matching 5 bases. Germline CDR1 is MDHEN and CDR2 is SYDVKM. This CDR3 comprises 16 residues. Trimming pared 4 bases from V and 1 base from J, leaving 15 bases between. In nucleotides, the CDR3 is TGTGCCAGCAGTTCAGGGACCGTGCGGGGCACAGATACGCAGTATTTT. Translation: CASSSGTVRGTDTQYF.

The V call is TRBV7-2, the J call TRBJ2-3, with 11 bases identical to TRBD2. Germline assignment: CDR1 SGHTA and CDR2 FQGNSA. The CDR3 loop spans 16 amino acids. With V trimmed by 5 bases and J by 1 base, 5 bases remained unmatched. The CDR3 bases are TGTGCCAGCAGCCCCCTGGGACTAGCGGGCACAGATACGCAGTATTTT. It codes for CASSPLGLAGTDTQYF.

The rearrangement joins TRBV7-3 to TRBJ2-3; TRBD2 might be the D (5 bases). Trimming removed 2 bases at V and 9 bases at J, with 15 bases between. CDR3 length: 14 amino acids. The germline V gene has CDR1 SGHTA and CDR2 FQGTGA. The DNA for the CDR3 is TGTGCCAGCAGCTTAGGCGCGGAGCGGCCCACGCAGTATTTT. It codes for CASSLGAERPTQYF.

The rearrangement links TRBV5-6 to TRBJ1-1; D is ambiguous. V was cut by 0 bases and J by 1 base, with 13 bases left in between. CDR3 length: 16 residues. Germline CDR1 reads SGHDT; CDR2 reads YYEEEE. The CDR3 is CASSLGRVVWNTEAFF. In DNA form, the CDR3 reads TGTGCCAGCAGCTTGGGTCGGGTGGTTTGGAACACTGAAGCTTTCTTT.

The CDR3 here is CAWSVRVHSYNEQFF. The CDR3 coding sequence is TGTGCCTGGAGTGTCCGGGTCCACTCCTACAATGAGCAGTTCTTC. V usage is TRBV30 and J usage is TRBJ2-1, with D uncertain. Between the trimmed V and J ends, which lost 0 bases and 0 bases, there was a span of 9 bases. This CDR3 contains 15 residues. Germline V CDR1 and CDR2: GTSNPN, SVGIG (reference sequence).

V gene TRBV27 combines with J gene TRBJ1-5; maybe TRBD1 (6 bases). The CDR3 totals 16 residues. The germline V gene encodes CDR1 MNHEY and CDR2 SMNVEV (reference sequence). V was trimmed by 5 bases and J by 0 bases, leaving 14 bases between them. CDR3 DNA sequence: TGTGCCAGCAGTCTAAGGAGGGGGGATAGCAATCAGCCCCAGCATTTT. This gives the protein CASSLRRGDSNQPQHF.

Comment on this clone: The sample carries other DNA sequences with the same CDR3. This chain uses TRBV5-6 with TRBJ2-7; D tentatively reads TRBD1 or TRBD2 (5 bases each). Trimming left V 4 bases short and J 2 bases short, with 10 bases between. Germline values: CDR1 SGHDT, CDR2 YYEEEE. The CDR3 sequence is 13 residues long. In nucleotides, the CDR3 is TGTGCCAGCAGCCTGGGACCGCCCTACGAGCAGTACTTC. Residues: CASSLGPPYEQYF.

The gene calls are TRBV28 and TRBJ2-7, with D tentatively TRBD1 (5 bases). V was cut by 5 bases and J by 2 bases, with 13 bases left in between. Germline V lookup: CDR1 MDHEN, CDR2 SYDVKM. The CDR3 extends over 14 amino acids. The CDR3 sequence is CASSATARTYEQYF. The DNA of the CDR3 is TGTGCCAGCAGTGCGACAGCGCGAACCTACGAGCAGTACTTC. Full variable domain (outside the CDR3, taken from reference TRBV28 and TRBJ2-7): DVKVTQSSRYLVKRTGEKVFLECVQDMDHENMFWYRQDPGLGLRLIYFSYDVKMKEKGDIPEGYSVSREKKERFSLILESASTNQTSMYLCASSATARTYEQYFGPGTRLTVT.

This sequence joins TRBV6-1 and TRBJ1-4; D possibly corresponds to TRBD1 (5 bases). V lost 5 bases and J 6 bases, leaving 16 bases between the germline ends. Germline V gives CDR1 MNHNS, CDR2 SASEGT. This CDR3 contains 15 residues. CDR3 region: CASSPWSRGDEKLFF. CDR3 sequence (DNA): TGTGCCAGCAGTCCTTGGAGCAGAGGGGATGAAAAACTGTTTTTT.

Details on this clone: One junction end disagrees with the germline gene, perhaps due to a read error. The genes are TRBV7-7 and TRBJ2-5; 7 bases align to TRBD2. The CDR3 contains 15 residues. Germline V lookup: CDR1 SSHAT, CDR2 FNYEAQ (reference sequence). CDR3 amino acids: CASSLNHHGGETQYF. CDR3 coding DNA: TGTGCTAGCAGCTTAAACCACCACGGGGGGGAGACCCAGTACTTC.

The CDR3 is CASTPEAGVQPQHF. CDR3 bases: TGTGCCAGCACCCCGGAGGCAGGGGTTCAGCCCCAGCATTTT. The J gene is TRBJ1-5, the V gene TRBV2; tentatively, D is TRBD1 (6 bases). The germline V gene has CDR1 SNHLY and CDR2 FYNNEI. The CDR3 has 14 amino acids. V gave up 7 bases and J gave up 6 bases, with 16 bases separating them.

The chain employs TRBV27 and TRBJ1-2; possible D gene TRBD1, 5 bases. CDR1 and CDR2 (germline): MNHEY, SMNVEV (reference sequence). The germline V and J ends were trimmed by 10 bases and 2 bases, with 14 bases remaining between them. This CDR3 region has 13 residues. The CDR3 sequence is CATGLGPNYGYTF. In DNA, the CDR3 is TGTGCCACCGGCCTGGGACCGAACTATGGCTACACCTTC.

In this sample, this clone turned up once. V and J are TRBV12-2 and TRBJ1-2; the table names TRBD1, a call not compared with the DNA. TRBV12-2 is annotated as a pseudogene. This CDR3 region has 17 residues. In DNA, the CDR3 is TGTGCAAGTCGCTCTAGTGGGGGGACAGGGAGGGAACATGGCTACACCTTC. Residues: CASRSSGGTGREHGYTF.

The rearrangement links TRBV30 to TRBJ2-1; TRBD1 matches 8 bases. The ends lost 5 bases at V and 9 bases at J; junction bases unmatched: 0. This CDR3 comprises 10 residues. Germline values: CDR1 GTSNPN, CDR2 SVGIG (reference sequence). Here the CDR3 DNA reads TGTGCCTGGGGACAGGGTGAGCAGTTCTTC. Its translation is CAWGQGEQFF.

The gene calls are TRBV7-2 and TRBJ2-6; the D is unclear. The germline V gene has CDR1 SGHTA and CDR2 FQGNSA. V lost 6 bases and J lost 0, with 6 bases in between. The CDR3 is made up of 14 amino acids. CDR3 loop: CASRLDSGANVLTF. CDR3 coding DNA: TGTGCCAGCAGACTGGACTCTGGGGCCAACGTCCTGACTTTC.

This chain uses TRBV7-9 with TRBJ2-6, with D unclear. V was pared by 1 base and J by 0 bases, with 7 bases between. Germline values: CDR1 SEHNR, CDR2 FQNEAQ (reference sequence). This CDR3 has 16 amino acids. CDR3 residues: CASSLDRSSGANVLTF. The CDR3 nucleotides read TGTGCCAGCAGCTTAGATAGGAGCTCTGGGGCCAACGTCCTGACTTTC.

This sequence joins TRBV6-5 and TRBJ2-1; TRBD1 matches 9 bases. V lost 7 bases, J lost 4 bases, and 8 bases stayed unmatched. CDR1 is MNHEY, CDR2 SVGAGI, per germline. The CDR3 runs 15 residues. The CDR3 nucleotides read TGTGCCAGCACCCCCGGGACAGGGCCGTACAATGAGCAGTTCTTC. It translates to CASTPGTGPYNEQFF.

This clone was found once. V is TRBV5-1 and J is TRBJ2-2; D possibly corresponds to TRBD1 (6 bases). The V end lost 2 bases, the J end lost 5 bases, and 7 bases lay between the germline ends. Germline lookup yields CDR1 SGHRS and CDR2 YFSETQ. There are 13 residues in the CDR3. The CDR3 DNA is TGCGCCAGCAGCTTTACAGGGACCGGGGAGCTGTTTTTT. It translates to CASSFTGTGELFF.

The chain joins TRBV5-1 to TRBJ2-5; TRBD1 might be the D (6 bases). Germline V gene lookup returns CDR1 SGHRS and CDR2 YFSETQ. CDR3 length: 14 amino acids. V was clipped by 4 bases and J by 5 bases, with 15 bases between them. The CDR3 sequence: CASSVQGIGETQYF. For the CDR3, the DNA is TGCGCCAGCAGCGTCCAGGGGATAGGGGAGACCCAGTACTTC.